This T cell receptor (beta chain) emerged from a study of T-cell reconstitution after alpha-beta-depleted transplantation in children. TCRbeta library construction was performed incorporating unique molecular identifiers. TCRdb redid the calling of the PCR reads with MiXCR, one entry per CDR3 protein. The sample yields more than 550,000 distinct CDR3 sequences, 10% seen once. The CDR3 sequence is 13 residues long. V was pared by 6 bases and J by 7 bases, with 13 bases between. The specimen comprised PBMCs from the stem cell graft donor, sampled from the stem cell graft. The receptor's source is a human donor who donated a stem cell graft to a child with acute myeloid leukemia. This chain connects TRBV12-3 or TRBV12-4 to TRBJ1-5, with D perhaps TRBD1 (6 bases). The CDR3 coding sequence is TGTGCCAGCAGACGCAGGGGTGTACAGCCCCAGCATTTT. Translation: CASRRRGVQPQHF.